This entry lists 23 T cell receptor beta chains sequenced from one sample in a study of low-dose radiotherapy and immunotherapy resistance in tumors. Covering alpha and beta chains, TRAV- and TRBV-specific primers were used for the first-strand cDNA. With a constant-region primer and a V-primer adapter, TCRs were subjected to around 20 PCR cycles of amplification. TCRdb re-called the reads with MiXCR, one entry per CDR3 protein. Seen here are tens of thousands of distinct CDR3 sequences, roughly a sixth observed once, and the top ten hold about 2.8%. Specified time point: before trial treatment. The sequencing used PBMCs, collected before treatment. These receptors were obtained from a male donor with prostate cancer.

The table lists this clonotype with many counts. The chain is built from TRBV11-2 and TRBJ1-5; D unresolved. From germline, CDR1 is SGHAT and CDR2 FQNNGV. V was trimmed by 1 base and J by 2 bases, leaving 6 bases between them. The CDR3 is made up of 14 amino acids. CDR3 sequence (DNA): TGTGCCAGCAGCTTAGGAGCGGGCAATCAGCCCCAGCATTTT. Encoded protein: CASSLGAGNQPQHF.

This clonotype has ten or more counts. The chain couples TRBV6-2 or TRBV6-3 to TRBJ2-5; 10 bases are shared with TRBD2. V shed 6 bases, J shed 5 bases, and the junction held 6 bases outside the gene matches. CDR3 length: 14 residues. CDR1 and CDR2 (germline): MNHEY, SVGEGT. The CDR3 coding sequence is TGTGCCAGCAGAAGCGGGGGGGCCCACGAGACCCAGTACTTC. Translating it yields CASRSGGAHETQYF.

This clonotype appeared many times. The V and J genes are TRBV7-2 and TRBJ2-2; either TRBD1 or TRBD2 may fit D (6 bases each). Looked up from germline, CDR1 is SGHTA and CDR2 is FQGNSA. V lost 1 base and J 3 bases, leaving 9 bases between the germline ends. This CDR3 comprises 15 residues. CDR3: CASSLGGADTGELFF. In DNA form, the CDR3 reads TGTGCCAGCAGCTTAGGGGGGGCAGACACCGGGGAGCTGTTTTTT. The full variable domain, completed using reference TRBV7-2 and TRBJ2-2, is GAGVSQSPSNKVTEKGKDVELRCDPISGHTALYWYRQSLGQGLEFLIYFQGNSAPDKSGLPSDRFSAERTGGSVSTLTIQRTQQEDSAVYLCASSLGGADTGELFFGEGSRLTVL.

The CDR3 region is CASSGLANTGELFF. CDR3 sequence (DNA): TGCGCCAGCAGTGGGCTCGCGAACACCGGGGAGCTGTTTTTT. This rearrangement joins TRBV5-1 to TRBJ2-2; D gene unclear. Trimming removed 5 bases from V and 0 bases from J, with 8 bases in between. CDR1 and CDR2 from the germline V gene are SGHRS and YFSETQ. This CDR3 comprises 14 residues.

This clonotype turned up a few times. It is likely a read error: a sequence one base away is far more abundant. J is TRBJ2-5 and V is TRBV14; D not resolved. The V end was cut by 4 bases, the J end by 11 bases, with 23 bases between. The CDR3 contains 15 residues. CDR1 SGHDN and CDR2 FVKESK come from the germline V gene. The CDR3 protein is CASSPRRAIYNEQYF. CDR3 in DNA: TGTGCCAGCAGCCCCCGCCGCGCAATCTACAATGAGCAGTACTTC.

This clonotype was found many times. This chain uses TRBV11-2 with TRBJ2-7; TRBD1 is a possible D gene (6 bases). The CDR3 has 14 residues. V dropped 3 bases and J dropped 6 bases, with 15 bases sitting between them. Looked up from germline, CDR1 is SGHAT and CDR2 is FQNNGV. Written as DNA, the CDR3 is TGTGCCAGCAGCTTTCTACAGGGCAGCGGCGAGCAGTACTTC. It translates to CASSFLQGSGEQYF.

Notes on this clonotype: It is likely a read error: a sequence one base away is far more abundant. This chain links TRBV6-5 with TRBJ1-1, with D possibly TRBD1 on 6 matching bases. CDR3 length: 13 amino acids. Germline V gives CDR1 MNHEY, CDR2 SVGAGI. In DNA form, the CDR3 reads TGTGCCACAGGGGAGGTAGCGAACACTGAAGTTTTCTTT. Residues: CATGEVANTEVFF.

This clonotype was recorded many times. This sequence joins TRBV4-2 and TRBJ2-7, with TRBD2 matching 13 bases. V lost 2 bases, J lost 1 base, and 2 bases stayed unmatched. The CDR3 extends over 16 amino acids. The germline V gene has CDR1 LGHNA and CDR2 YNFKEQ. The CDR3: CASSQTSGGASYEQYF. DNA of the CDR3: TGTGCCAGCAGCCAAACTAGCGGGGGGGCATCCTACGAGCAGTACTTC.

This clonotype came up many times. The chain carries TRBV12-3 or TRBV12-4 and TRBJ1-2; 7 bases align to TRBD1. Trimming removed 6 bases from V and 3 bases from J; junction bases left unmatched: 4. The CDR3 is made up of 13 amino acids. The CDR3 nucleotides read TGTGCCAGCAGCGGACAGGTCTACTATGGCTACACCTTC. Its protein product is CASSGQVYYGYTF.

The chain recombines TRBV6-2 or TRBV6-3 with TRBJ2-5; D could derive from TRBD1 or TRBD2 (5 bases each). This CDR3 spans 14 amino acids. Trimming took off 2 bases at V and 2 bases at J, with 9 bases between the two ends. CDR1 MNHEY and CDR2 SVGEGT come from the germline V gene. CDR3 coding DNA: TGTGCCAGCAGTTACAGGGACGATCAAGAGACCCAGTACTTC. Translated: CASSYRDDQETQYF.

This clonotype was picked up many times. The J gene is TRBJ2-5, the V gene TRBV11-2; D is uncertain. Germline assignment: CDR1 SGHAT and CDR2 FQNNGV. The germline V and J ends were trimmed by 5 bases and 5 bases, with 15 bases remaining between them. The CDR3 sequence is 14 residues long. The CDR3 spells CASSVRSFRETQYF. Here the CDR3 DNA reads TGTGCCAGCAGCGTAAGGAGTTTTCGGGAGACCCAGTACTTC.

This clonotype was seen ten or more times. The chain carries TRBV18 and TRBJ2-4; perhaps TRBD1 as D (5 bases). Germline V CDR1 and CDR2: KGHSH, LQKENI. Trimming stripped 1 base from V and 4 bases from J, with 17 bases between. The CDR3 is made up of 17 amino acids. The DNA for the CDR3 is TGTGCCAGCTCACCACTTCAGGGCCCTACAGAGAAAAACATTCAGTACTTC. Translation gives CASSPLQGPTEKNIQYF.

J is TRBJ2-1 and V is TRBV6-6; TRBD1 matches at 7 bases. Germline CDR1 and CDR2: MNHNY and SVGAGI (reference sequence). V lost 5 bases and J lost 5; bases outside the gene matches: 6. The CDR3 is made up of 14 amino acids. CDR3 nucleotide sequence: TGTGCCAGCAGTCCACAGGGGCAGCACAATGAGCAGTTCTTC. This translates into CASSPQGQHNEQFF.

This clonotype was seen ten or more times. V and J are TRBV4-3 and TRBJ2-5; D not resolved. V shed 4 bases and J shed 5 bases, with 17 bases lying between them. The CDR3 covers 15 residues. CDR1 and CDR2 from the germline V gene are LGHNA and YSLEER. CDR3 sequence reads: CASSPIAREIETQYF. CDR3 in DNA: TGCGCCAGCAGCCCAATTGCCCGTGAGATCGAGACCCAGTACTTC.

The CDR3 nucleotides read TGTGCCAGCAGCACAGGGGCTGGAAACACCATATATTTT. Translating it yields CASSTGAGNTIYF. V gene TRBV2 combines with J gene TRBJ1-3; 7 bases align to TRBD1. V gave up 6 bases and J gave up 2 bases; unmatched junction bases: 1. Germline V gene sequence: CDR1 SNHLY, CDR2 FYNNEI. This CDR3 is built from 13 residues. Together with reference TRBV2 and TRBJ1-3, the CDR3 gives the full variable domain: EPEVTQTPSHQVTQMGQEVILRCVPISNHLYFYWYRQILGQKVEFLVSFYNNEISEKSEIFDDQFSVERPDGSNFTLKIRSTKLEDSAMYFCASSTGAGNTIYFGEGSWLTVV.

This clonotype was seen at least ten times. V is TRBV12-3 or TRBV12-4 and J is TRBJ2-7, with TRBD1 identical over 7 bases. This CDR3 comprises 14 residues. Trimming took 5 bases from V and 5 from J; bases not matched to a gene: 9. Here the CDR3 DNA reads TGTGCCAGCAGTCCCGACAGGGAAGGCGACGAGCAGTACTTC. Translation: CASSPDREGDEQYF.

This clonotype was found many times. The chain combines TRBV2 with TRBJ1-1; 10 bases align to TRBD1. This CDR3 has 13 amino acids. Germline CDR1 and CDR2: SNHLY and FYNNEI. The V segment lost 6 bases and the J segment 8 bases; nucleotides outside the gene matches: 6. CDR3: CASRPDRGREAFF. CDR3 DNA sequence: TGTGCCAGCAGGCCAGACAGGGGGCGCGAAGCTTTCTTT.

This clonotype was seen many times. The V and J genes are TRBV18 and TRBJ1-5; D unclear. Germline CDR1 KGHSH, CDR2 LQKENI. V was trimmed by 3 bases and J by 2 bases, leaving 8 bases between them. The CDR3 totals 14 residues. CDR3 bases: TGTGCCAGCTCACCGACGGACGGCAATCAGCCCCAGCATTTT. Protein sequence: CASSPTDGNQPQHF.

This clonotype was seen only a few times. The chain couples TRBV3-1 to TRBJ2-3; D unclear. V dropped 1 base and J dropped 2 bases, with 7 bases sitting between them. Germline assignment: CDR1 LGHDT and CDR2 YNNKEL (reference sequence). The CDR3 covers 14 residues. CDR3 nucleotide sequence: TGTGCCAGCAGCCAAGTCTCTAACACAGATACGCAGTATTTT. Protein: CASSQVSNTDTQYF.

The chain uses TRBV29-1 and TRBJ2-3; 9 bases align to TRBD1. CDR1 SQVTM and CDR2 ANQGSEA come from the germline V gene. J gave up 4 bases and V 8 bases, and 19 bases lay outside the gene matches. The CDR3 covers 17 residues. Here the CDR3 reads CSFGGTGDRVEADTQYF. CDR3 coding DNA: TGCAGCTTTGGTGGGACCGGGGACAGGGTAGAGGCAGATACGCAGTATTTT.

The rearrangement links TRBV6-5 to TRBJ1-6; possibly TRBD1 for D (5 bases). Germline values: CDR1 MNHEY, CDR2 SVGAGI. V lost 3 bases and J lost 8, with 11 bases in between. The CDR3 contains 14 residues. This CDR3 is CASSYKDTDSPLHF. DNA of the CDR3: TGTGCCAGCAGTTATAAGGACACCGATTCACCCCTCCACTTT.

This clonotype was seen repeatedly, ten times or more. This chain's CDR3 is CASSTRVDTYSSPLHF. CDR3 sequence (DNA): TGCGCCAGCAGCACCCGAGTGGATACTTACAGTTCACCCCTCCACTTT. V is TRBV5-1 and J is TRBJ1-6; D call uncertain. The CDR3 has 16 residues. The V gene lost 4 bases and the J gene lost 9 bases, with 20 bases spanning the gap. Germline V CDR1 and CDR2: SGHRS, YFSETQ.

This clonotype was found once. A far more abundant clone sits one base away, making this likely a read error. This chain connects TRBV20-1 to TRBJ2-1; the D is unclear. The CDR3 length is 13 residues. V dropped 3 bases and J dropped 13 bases, with 19 bases sitting between them. Germline CDR1 is DFQATT and CDR2 is SNEGSKA (reference sequence). In DNA form, the CDR3 reads TGCAGTGCTAGTATCCCGTCGGAAGAGACCCAGTTCTTC. Translating it yields CSASIPSEETQFF.